The entry below gives a single T cell receptor (beta chain) sequence along with its context. These data originate in a study of blood T cell repertoires in COVID-19. Germline V gene sequence: CDR1 SGHNT, CDR2 YYREEE (reference sequence). The CDR3 spans 15 residues. Trimming took 3 bases from V and 9 from J; bases not matched to a gene: 5. Data came from immunoSEQ multiplex PCR; TCRdb stores just in-frame clones and leaves some out. Here the sample spans 150,000 or so clones, 88% being singletons. Input material: peripheral blood. The receptor was isolated from a man in his sixties with acute or convalescent COVID-19. V gene TRBV5-4 combines with J gene TRBJ1-6, with 11 positions matching TRBD1. CDR3 in DNA: TGTGCCAGCAGCTCTCGGACAGGGGGCTCTTCACCCCTCCACTTT. This gives the protein CASSSRTGGSSPLHF. The whole variable domain, remainder taken from reference TRBV5-4 and TRBJ1-6, is ETGVTQSPTHLIKTRGQQVTLRCSSQSGHNTVSWYQQALGQGPQFIFQYYREEENGRGNFPPRFSGLQFPNYSSELNVNALELDDSALYLCASSSRTGGSSPLHFGNGTRLTVT.